This TCR beta chain was captured by sequencing in a study of metastatic and nonmetastatic thyroid tumors. Study in general: Patients with malignant and benign thyroid disease provided blood and tumor or nodule tissue, whose repertoires were compared. Study results and limitations: The study reportedly found significantly higher TCR beta diversity in malignant thyroid tumors than benign nodules, in blood and tumor.

The junction had 23 bases not matched to a gene; V was cut back by 4 bases and J by 9 bases. This CDR3 contains 20 residues. Germline V gives CDR1 MGHRA, CDR2 YSYEKL. The sample holds many counts of this clone. Its antigen is currently unknown. TCRdb re-analyzed the PCR reads through MiXCR. The sample has 35,000 to 50,000 clones, 25% to 35% seen once. Thyroid surgery had not been preceded by any treatment in any patient. The J gene is TRBJ2-1, the V gene TRBV4-1; TRBD2 matches 11 bases. The source is a male donor with papillary thyroid cancer or a benign thyroid nodule (not recorded which). Some clones in this sample may be carry-over from other donors' samples. The sample was blood. In DNA, the CDR3 is TGCGCCAGCAGCCGCCATAGTAGCGGGAGGGTTATCTATTTTGGCGGTGAGCAGTTCTTC. Residues: CASSRHSSGRVIYFGGEQFF.